The 14 T cell receptor beta chains listed next were all sequenced from one sample in a study of Tregs in tolerant kidney transplant recipients. The method was immunoSEQ multiplex PCR; TCRdb's version includes in-frame clones alone and lacks a portion of them. Among about 110,000 clones listed, around 87% were seen once. Sequenced here: CD4+ T cells from blood, sampled before the transplant. The receptors were gathered from a human donor who received a combined kidney and bone marrow transplant.

A single count supports this clone. The rearrangement joins TRBV5-1 to TRBJ2-7, with TRBD1 matching over 8 bases. Germline V gives CDR1 SGHRS, CDR2 YFSETQ. Losses at the gene ends were 3 bases for V and 2 bases for J; bases not matched to a gene: 4. This CDR3 has 14 residues. CDR3 amino acids: CASSSTGGPYEQYF. The CDR3 DNA is TGCGCCAGCAGCTCCACAGGGGGGCCCTACGAGCAGTACTTC.

This clone has a single count. The V gene is TRBV9, the J gene TRBJ2-3; 9 bases line up with TRBD1. This CDR3 comprises 14 residues. The V gene's germline CDR1 is SGDLS and CDR2 YYNGEE. V was pared by 0 bases and J by 4 bases, with 0 bases of the junction left unmatched. The CDR3 coding sequence is TGTGCCAGCAGCGTAGGACAGGGGGCAGATACGCAGTATTTT. Its protein product is CASSVGQGADTQYF.

This sequence joins TRBV5-1 and TRBJ2-5, with D perhaps matching TRBD2 (7 bases). This CDR3 spans 15 amino acids. Between the trimmed V and J ends, which lost 3 bases and 3 bases, there was a span of 15 bases. Germline CDR1 and CDR2: SGHRS and YFSETQ. The CDR3 region is CASSWGAGAEETQYF. Written as DNA, the CDR3 is TGCGCCAGCAGCTGGGGGGCGGGGGCAGAAGAGACCCAGTACTTC.

The chain combines TRBV19 with TRBJ1-1; D is ambiguous. The V and J ends lost 6 bases and 8 bases respectively, with 16 bases between them. Germline V gene lookup returns CDR1 LNHDA and CDR2 SQIVND (reference sequence). The CDR3 length is 13 residues. This chain's CDR3 is CASSQRTALEAFF. As DNA, the CDR3 is TGTGCCAGTAGCCAGCGGACGGCCCTCGAAGCTTTCTTT. Full variable domain (outside the CDR3, taken from reference TRBV19 and TRBJ1-1): DGGITQSPKYLFRKEGQNVTLSCEQNLNHDAMYWYRQDPGQGLRLIYYSQIVNDFQKGDIAEGYSVSREKKESFPLTVTSAQKNPTAFYLCASSQRTALEAFFGQGTRLTVV.

A single count supports this clone. The V call is TRBV6-6, the J call TRBJ1-4; D is unresolved. Germline CDR1 reads MNHNY; CDR2 reads SVGAGI (reference sequence). There are 15 residues in the CDR3. V was trimmed by 8 bases and J by 8 bases, leaving 21 bases between them. CDR3 loop: CASGNVGERGEKLFF. The CDR3, as DNA: TGTGCCAGCGGAAATGTCGGAGAGCGCGGCGAAAAACTGTTTTTT.

The gene calls are TRBV18 and TRBJ1-1, with 9 bases fitting TRBD1. The germline CDR1 and CDR2 sequences are KGHSH and LQKENI. This CDR3 has 14 residues. The V gene end was trimmed by 6 bases and the J gene end by 8 bases; junction bases not matched to a gene: 10. The CDR3: CASSWDREGLEAFF. The CDR3 nucleotides are TGTGCCAGCTCGTGGGACAGGGAAGGTCTAGAAGCTTTCTTT.

J is TRBJ1-2 and V is TRBV5-5; no definite D call. Trimming removed 4 bases from V and 1 base from J, with 17 bases in between. The CDR3 has 16 amino acids. CDR1 and CDR2 from the germline V gene are SGHKS and YYEKEE (reference sequence). DNA of the CDR3: TGTGCCAGCAGCCACCTGAGCACCGGGGTTAACTATGGCTACACCTTC. Its translation is CASSHLSTGVNYGYTF.

The rearrangement joins TRBV21-1 to TRBJ2-7; TRBD1, the D gene given by the table, was not confirmed from the DNA. TRBV21-1 is assigned pseudogene status. The CDR3 covers 16 residues. DNA of the CDR3: TGTGCCAGCAGCAAACGGAAAGGGCAGGGGGCGTCGGAGCAGTACTTC. This gives the protein CASSKRKGQGASEQYF.

V gene TRBV7-2 combines with J gene TRBJ1-3; TRBD1 is a possible D gene (5 bases). The V end was cut by 1 base, the J end by 2 bases, with 9 bases between. CDR1 is SGHTA, CDR2 FQGNSA, per germline. CDR3 length equals 15 residues. CDR3 protein: CASSLVGGAGNTIYF. The CDR3, as DNA: TGTGCCAGCAGCTTAGTGGGGGGGGCTGGAAACACCATATATTTT.

CDR3 amino acids: CASSKAPPTVHGSYEQYF. CDR3 coding DNA: TGTGCCAGCAGCAAAGCTCCTCCCACAGTGCATGGTTCCTACGAGCAGTACTTC. The chain recombines TRBV21-1 with TRBJ2-7; no check of the table's D call, TRBD1, against the DNA was made. TRBV21-1 is tagged as a pseudogene. CDR3 size: 18 residues.

The chain combines TRBV6-1 with TRBJ1-5; weak D call: TRBD1 (5 bases). With 3 bases removed from V and 2 bases from J, the gap between germline ends came to 14 bases. Germline V gene sequence: CDR1 MNHNS, CDR2 SASEGT. The CDR3 contains 16 residues. The CDR3 sequence is CASSEGGVGRNQPQHF. As DNA, the CDR3 is TGTGCCAGCAGTGAGGGAGGGGTGGGACGCAATCAGCCCCAGCATTTT.

The chain links TRBV6-6 to TRBJ2-3; possibly TRBD1 for D (5 bases). CDR3 size: 14 residues. Germline V gene lookup returns CDR1 MNHNY and CDR2 SVGAGI (reference sequence). Trimming stripped 6 bases from V and 4 bases from J, with 14 bases between. Here the CDR3 reads CASSHKGPADTQYF. The CDR3 region has the DNA TGTGCCAGCAGCCACAAGGGGCCGGCAGATACGCAGTATTTT.

The chain has TRBV6-1 and TRBJ2-5; possible D gene TRBD1, 6 bases. CDR3 length: 13 residues. CDR1 is MNHNS, CDR2 SASEGT, per germline. V lost 3 bases and J lost 5, with 10 bases in between. CDR3 sequence: CASSDRGMETQYF. CDR3 in DNA: TGTGCCAGCAGTGATAGGGGGATGGAGACCCAGTACTTC.

The chain has TRBV15 and TRBJ2-5; D is perhaps TRBD1 (6 bases). This CDR3 region has 16 residues. With 5 bases removed from V and 2 bases from J, the gap between germline ends came to 18 bases. Germline CDR1 and CDR2: LNHNV and YYDKDF (reference sequence). CDR3 amino acids: CATSLSIRTEQETQYF. CDR3 in DNA: TGTGCCACCAGCTTGAGTATTCGGACAGAACAAGAGACCCAGTACTTC.